A selection of T cell receptor beta chains follows, all from one sample in a study of cytotoxic CD8 clonotypes in ibrutinib-treated CLL. Repertoires were generated with immunoSEQ multiplex PCR, while TCRdb's copy carries only in-frame clones and drops some. Here the sample spans around 330,000 clones, over 60% being singletons. This sample comprised PBMCs, obtained after 36 months of ibrutinib treatment. All receptors come from a human donor with chronic lymphocytic leukemia. The CDR3 runs from the conserved cysteine through the conserved F or W. D genes are given only for firm matches. Clone size is shown for a subset of rows, as once, few, many or a class of expanded clone.

d_gene: TRBD1; abundance: -; v_gene: TRBV10-3; j_gene: TRBJ1-5; CDR3nt: TGTGCCATCAGTGACGACAGGGGGCGGGTTCAGCCCCAGCATTTT; CDR3aa: CAISDDRGRVQPQHF
d_gene: TRBD2; abundance: -; v_gene: TRBV5-1; j_gene: TRBJ2-7; CDR3nt: TGCGCCAGCAGCGTTACTAGCGGTAGCCTCTACGAGCAGTACTTC; CDR3aa: CASSVTSGSLYEQYF
d_gene: -; abundance: -; v_gene: TRBV18; j_gene: TRBJ2-7; CDR3nt: TGTGCCAGCTCACCAAACAGCCCCTACGAGCAGTACTTC; CDR3aa: CASSPNSPYEQYF
d_gene: TRBD1; abundance: once; v_gene: TRBV7-8; j_gene: TRBJ1-6; CDR3nt: TGTGCCAGCAGCTCCCCCCTGGGACAGGGTAATTCACCCCTCCACTTT; CDR3aa: CASSSPLGQGNSPLHF
d_gene: -; abundance: -; v_gene: TRBV4-1; j_gene: TRBJ2-7; CDR3nt: TGCGCCAGCAGCCAAGTAACAGGCCTGAACCCCTACGAGCAGTACTTC; CDR3aa: CASSQVTGLNPYEQYF
d_gene: -; abundance: -; v_gene: TRBV13; j_gene: TRBJ1-1; CDR3nt: TGTGCCAGCAGCTTAGCGTCAGGGGTGATTGAAGCTTTCTTT; CDR3aa: CASSLASGVIEAFF
d_gene: -; abundance: once; v_gene: TRBV7-9; j_gene: TRBJ1-5; CDR3nt: TGTGCCAGCAGCGTCCTCAGCCAGGGATCCGGTCAGCCCCAGCATTTT; CDR3aa: CASSVLSQGSGQPQHF
d_gene: -; abundance: once; v_gene: TRBV27; j_gene: TRBJ2-7; CDR3nt: TGTGCCAGCAGTTTATCGTTAGCTCGCCCCTACGAGCAGTACTTC; CDR3aa: CASSLSLARPYEQYF
d_gene: -; abundance: -; v_gene: TRBV7-8; j_gene: TRBJ2-5; CDR3nt: TGTGCCAGCAGCAAACTAGTAACCTCGGGGGAGACCCAGTACTTC; CDR3aa: CASSKLVTSGETQYF
d_gene: -; abundance: -; v_gene: TRBV11-2; j_gene: TRBJ2-3; CDR3nt: TGTGCCAGCAGCTCCCCTGGAGCTCCCCATACGCAGTATTTT; CDR3aa: CASSSPGAPHTQYF
d_gene: TRBD2; abundance: once; v_gene: TRBV11-2; j_gene: TRBJ2-7; CDR3nt: TGTGCCAGCAGCTTAGCCCCGGGGGGGGCCGGGGGATACGAGCAGTACTTC; CDR3aa: CASSLAPGGAGGYEQYF
d_gene: -; abundance: -; v_gene: TRBV27; j_gene: TRBJ2-1; CDR3nt: TGTGCCAGCAGTTTATTAGGGGGAAACAATGAGCAGTTCTTC; CDR3aa: CASSLLGGNNEQFF
d_gene: TRBD1; abundance: -; v_gene: TRBV5-4; j_gene: TRBJ2-7; CDR3nt: TGTGCCAGCAGCCGCCCGGGACAGGGGGCCCACGAGCAGTACTTC; CDR3aa: CASSRPGQGAHEQYF
d_gene: TRBD1; abundance: -; v_gene: TRBV5-1; j_gene: TRBJ1-1; CDR3nt: TGCGCCAGCAGCTTGGCCCCCGGGCGACAGGGGGCAGGGGGCAAGACTGAAGCTTTCTTT; CDR3aa: CASSLAPGRQGAGGKTEAFF
d_gene: -; abundance: -; v_gene: TRBV28; j_gene: TRBJ2-1; CDR3nt: TGTGCCAGCAGTCTGTACAATGAGCAGTTCTTC; CDR3aa: CASSLYNEQFF
d_gene: -; abundance: -; v_gene: TRBV5-8; j_gene: TRBJ2-7; CDR3nt: TGTGCCAGCAGACGGTCGGGAGCACCCCTCTCCTACGAGCAGTACTTC; CDR3aa: CASRRSGAPLSYEQYF
d_gene: TRBD2; abundance: few; v_gene: TRBV13; j_gene: TRBJ2-7; CDR3nt: TGTGCCAGCAGCGCCGGACTAGCGGGAGGGTACGAGCAGTACTTC; CDR3aa: CASSAGLAGGYEQYF
d_gene: TRBD2; abundance: -; v_gene: TRBV27; j_gene: TRBJ2-2; CDR3nt: TGTGCCAGCAGTTTCTCTCGACTAGCGGGAGGGGGAGTACCCGGGGAGCTGTTTTTT; CDR3aa: CASSFSRLAGGGVPGELFF
d_gene: TRBD1; abundance: -; v_gene: TRBV25-1; j_gene: TRBJ2-7; CDR3nt: TGTGCCAGCAGTGAATATGTACAGGGGGCCCACGAGCAGTACTTC; CDR3aa: CASSEYVQGAHEQYF
d_gene: -; abundance: few; v_gene: TRBV9; j_gene: TRBJ2-3; CDR3nt: TGTGCCAGCAGCGTAGCTGAGAGGAATACGCAGTATTTT; CDR3aa: CASSVAERNTQYF
d_gene: -; abundance: -; v_gene: TRBV25-1; j_gene: TRBJ1-5; CDR3nt: TGTGCCAGCAGTGAATACGACAGTAATCAGCCCCAGCATTTT; CDR3aa: CASSEYDSNQPQHF
d_gene: TRBD1; abundance: -; v_gene: TRBV27; j_gene: TRBJ1-1; CDR3nt: TGTGCCATCAAGGACAGGGGGCACACTGAAGCTTTCTTT; CDR3aa: CAIKDRGHTEAFF
d_gene: TRBD1; abundance: -; v_gene: TRBV10-2; j_gene: TRBJ1-2; CDR3nt: TGCGCCAGCAGTGAGCCACATGACAGGGATGGGGGCTACACCTTC; CDR3aa: CASSEPHDRDGGYTF
d_gene: -; abundance: -; v_gene: TRBV12-5; j_gene: TRBJ1-6; CDR3nt: TGTGCTAGTGGGCCACAGATATATAATTCACCCCTCCACTTT; CDR3aa: CASGPQIYNSPLHF
d_gene: TRBD1; abundance: -; v_gene: TRBV6-1; j_gene: TRBJ2-5; CDR3nt: TGTGCCAGCAGTGGAGGACAGGGCGGAGAGACCCAGTACTTC; CDR3aa: CASSGGQGGETQYF
d_gene: -; abundance: -; v_gene: TRBV28; j_gene: TRBJ2-1; CDR3nt: TGTGCCAGCAGCCAACCACGGCGGGCCCGCTCCTACAATGAGCAGTTCTTC; CDR3aa: CASSQPRRARSYNEQFF